These 28 T cell receptor beta chains came from one sample sequenced in a study of long-term antiretroviral therapy in people with HIV. Researchers ran immunoSEQ v3.0 at survey level. Assay used: immunoSEQ multiplex PCR; TCRdb lists only in-frame clones, some missing. Here the sample spans approximately 41,000 clones, 75% to 90% being singletons. This sample comprised unsorted PBMCs, obtained 1.5 years after starting antiretroviral therapy. These receptors came from a man aged 18-30 years with HIV.

This rearrangement joins TRBV10-3 to TRBJ2-3, with TRBD2 matching 9 bases. J lost 6 bases, V lost 4 bases, and 11 bases had no gene match. This CDR3 is built from 16 residues. Germline loops: CDR1 ENHRY, CDR2 SYGVKD. The CDR3 sequence: CAISGQGGRAWDTQYF. CDR3 in DNA: TGTGCCATCAGTGGTCAGGGCGGGAGGGCGTGGGATACGCAGTATTTT.

The chain has TRBV4-1 and TRBJ2-3; 7 nucleotides align to TRBD2. The CDR3 contains 18 residues. V was clipped by 0 bases and J by 0 bases; unmatched bases: 9. CDR1 is MGHRA, CDR2 YSYEKL, per germline. The CDR3 DNA reads as TGCGCCAGCAGCCAAGATGGTTGGGAGGGAATGAGCACAGATACGCAGTATTTT. Its translation is CASSQDGWEGMSTDTQYF.

The J gene is TRBJ2-1, the V gene TRBV10-3, with 7 nucleotides matching TRBD2. Trimming removed 6 bases from V and 2 bases from J; junction bases left unmatched: 7. The CDR3 length is 15 residues. Germline V CDR1 and CDR2: ENHRY, SYGVKD. CDR3 protein: CAISAGDLPYNEQFF. In nucleotides, the CDR3 is TGTGCCATCAGCGCGGGAGATCTTCCCTACAATGAGCAGTTCTTC.

This clone was seen once. V usage is TRBV4-3 and J usage is TRBJ1-4, with a possible D match to TRBD1 (5 bases). Germline V CDR1 and CDR2: LGHNA, YSLEER. CDR3 size: 17 residues. The ends were cut back, 0 bases at V and 8 bases at J, with 19 bases in the middle. CDR3 sequence reads: CASSQDPAGGGSEKLFF. The CDR3 nucleotides are TGCGCCAGCAGCCAAGATCCCGCAGGCGGGGGTAGCGAAAAACTGTTTTTT.

The CDR3 is CASSTPGGYEQYF. CDR3 coding DNA: TGTGCCAGCAGCACACCAGGGGGCTACGAGCAGTACTTC. The genes are TRBV7-9 and TRBJ2-7, with 7 bases aligning to TRBD1. The CDR3 sequence is 13 residues long. V shed 5 bases, J shed 3 bases, and the junction held 4 bases outside the gene matches. The germline CDR1 and CDR2 sequences are SEHNR and FQNEAQ (reference sequence).

V is TRBV4-2 and J is TRBJ1-5; no clear D gene. There are 17 residues in the CDR3. Germline CDR1 reads LGHNA; CDR2 reads YNFKEQ. V lost 1 base and J 1 base, leaving 14 bases between the germline ends. The CDR3 DNA is TGTGCCAGCAGCCAAGTGGGAGGGTCGGGGAGCAATCAGCCCCAGCATTTT. The encoded protein is CASSQVGGSGSNQPQHF.

V is TRBV25-1 and J is TRBJ2-3, with 10 nucleotides matching TRBD2. Germline V gene data show CDR1 as MGHDK and CDR2 as SYGVNS. V trimming: 7 bases; J trimming: 5 bases; junction bases outside the gene matches: 9. The CDR3 has 15 residues. CDR3 DNA sequence: TGTGCCAGCACCCGAGCGGGAGGGCAGGAAGATACGCAGTATTTT. It translates to CASTRAGGQEDTQYF.

The chain carries TRBV6-4 and TRBJ2-3; TRBD2 matches at 9 bases. The CDR3 is 15 amino acids. The V gene's germline CDR1 is MRHNA and CDR2 SNTAGT. Trimming took 3 bases from V and 2 from J; bases not matched to a gene: 3. CDR3 coding DNA: TGTGCCAGCAGTGAAGTAGCGGGAGACACAGATACGCAGTATTTT. Amino acids: CASSEVAGDTDTQYF.

A single count supports this clone. This rearrangement joins TRBV28 to TRBJ2-7; 7 nucleotides agree with TRBD2. CDR3 length: 15 residues. With 4 bases clipped from V and 2 bases from J, the junction kept 8 bases outside the gene matches. The germline V gene encodes CDR1 MDHEN and CDR2 SYDVKM. In DNA, the CDR3 is TGTGCCAGCAGTTCTATAGCGGGCACGACCTACGAGCAGTACTTC. Translated, it gives CASSSIAGTTYEQYF.

This clone was detected only a few times. V gene TRBV19 combines with J gene TRBJ1-1, with D hard to call. CDR3 length: 11 residues. Germline V gives CDR1 LNHDA, CDR2 SQIVND (reference sequence). Trimming cost V 6 bases and J 6 bases, with 8 bases left between them. This CDR3 reads CASRDGAEAFF. The CDR3 region has the DNA TGTGCCAGTAGGGACGGGGCTGAAGCTTTCTTT.

CDR3 DNA sequence: TGTGCCAGCGGGCAGGGAGTCCTAGAGACCCAGTACTTC. This encodes CASGQGVLETQYF. V gene TRBV6-5 combines with J gene TRBJ2-5; D is perhaps TRBD1 or TRBD2 (5 bases each). Trimming took off 8 bases at V and 4 bases at J, with 14 bases between the two ends. The CDR3 is 13 amino acids. Per germline, CDR1 MNHEY and CDR2 SVGAGI.

The rearrangement uses TRBV6-5 and TRBJ2-7; possibly TRBD1 for D (5 bases). Trimming cost V 2 bases and J 0 bases, with 11 bases left between them. CDR1 is MNHEY, CDR2 SVGAGI, per germline. This CDR3 comprises 15 residues. The DNA for the CDR3 is TGTGCCAGCAGTTACAACAGGCTTAGCTCCTACGAGCAGTACTTC. Its translation: CASSYNRLSSYEQYF.

The CDR3 bases are TGTGCCAGCAGCTTAGATGGGGCCATTGGAAACACCATATATTTT. It codes for CASSLDGAIGNTIYF. This chain joins TRBV7-2 and TRBJ1-3, with D perhaps matching TRBD1 (5 bases). Germline V gene data show CDR1 as SGHTA and CDR2 as FQGNSA. The CDR3 covers 15 residues. Trimming left V 1 base short and J 3 bases short, with 10 bases between.

The chain uses TRBV7-6 and TRBJ2-3; D uncertain. The germline V gene has CDR1 SGHVS and CDR2 FNYEAQ. The V end lost 1 base, the J end lost 8 bases, and 16 bases lay between the germline ends. The CDR3 has 15 amino acids. CDR3 sequence reads: CASSLGVPQVGTQYF. The CDR3 bases are TGTGCCAGCAGCTTAGGGGTGCCCCAAGTTGGTACGCAGTATTTT. Looking up the rest from reference TRBV7-6 and TRBJ2-3 gives the full variable domain: GAGVSQSPRYKVTKRGQDVALRCDPISGHVSLYWYRQALGQGPEFLTYFNYEAQQDKSGLPNDRFSAERPEGSISTLTIQRTEQRDSAMYRCASSLGVPQVGTQYFGPGTRLTVL.

This chain joins TRBV6-5 and TRBJ2-7; D gene unclear. The V gene lost 6 bases and the J gene lost 1 base, with 13 bases spanning the gap. Germline CDR1 and CDR2: MNHEY and SVGAGI. The CDR3 has 14 amino acids. The CDR3 DNA is TGTGCCAGCAGGGGCGAAAGCAGGTCCTACGAGCAGTACTTC. It specifies CASRGESRSYEQYF.

The chain joins TRBV7-9 to TRBJ2-7; D is uncertain. The CDR3 has 12 residues. CDR1 is SEHNR, CDR2 FQNEAQ, per germline (reference sequence). Trimming stripped 2 bases from V and 2 bases from J, with 4 bases between. DNA of the CDR3: TGTGCCAGCAGCTTAATGGCCTACGAGCAGTACTTC. This encodes CASSLMAYEQYF.

V usage is TRBV5-4 and J usage is TRBJ2-3; TRBD2 matches 8 bases. The trim removed 1 base at V and 4 bases at J, leaving 5 bases unmatched. Germline V gene sequence: CDR1 SGHNT, CDR2 YYREEE (reference sequence). The CDR3 runs to 15 residues. For the CDR3, the DNA is TGTGCCAGCAGCTTGAGCGGGAGTGGGTCAGATACGCAGTATTTT. Translated, it gives CASSLSGSGSDTQYF.

This clone was counted a single time. This chain links TRBV4-3 with TRBJ2-2, with D hard to call. Germline V gene sequence: CDR1 LGHNA, CDR2 YSLEER. Deletions cut 1 base from V and 0 bases from J, with 3 bases between. This CDR3 is 14 amino acids long. DNA of the CDR3: TGCGCCAGCAGCCAAGGGTCGAACACCGGGGAGCTGTTTTTT. This gives the protein CASSQGSNTGELFF.

This clone came up a few times. The V and J genes are TRBV6-1 and TRBJ1-2, with D perhaps TRBD1 (5 bases). With 7 bases removed from V and 3 bases from J, the gap between germline ends came to 18 bases. CDR1 is MNHNS and CDR2 is SASEGT in the germline V gene. The CDR3 has 15 residues. The CDR3 nucleotides are TGTGCCAGCAATCACCGGGACCAAAATTACTATGGCTACACCTTC. Protein product: CASNHRDQNYYGYTF.

The chain has TRBV5-1 and TRBJ1-2; possible D gene TRBD1, 5 bases. The germline V and J ends were trimmed by 4 bases and 3 bases, with 16 bases remaining between them. CDR3 length equals 15 residues. From germline, CDR1 is SGHRS and CDR2 YFSETQ. In nucleotides, the CDR3 is TGCGCCAGCAGCCCTGGGGGGGTTGGTGACTATGGCTACACCTTC. It translates to CASSPGGVGDYGYTF.

This clone is a singleton in its sample. V gene TRBV30 combines with J gene TRBJ2-7, with TRBD2 identical over 7 bases. Germline CDR1 GTSNPN, CDR2 SVGIG (reference sequence). CDR3 length equals 16 residues. Trimming removed 2 bases from V and 3 bases from J; junction bases left unmatched: 13. The CDR3 coding sequence is TGTGCCTGGAGTTTCGGGGGGTCTAGCAGAAACTACGAGCAGTACTTC. It translates to CAWSFGGSSRNYEQYF.

The chain combines TRBV5-4 with TRBJ2-1, with D perhaps TRBD2 (5 bases). The germline gives CDR1 SGHNT, CDR2 YYREEE (reference sequence). The CDR3 sequence is 14 residues long. V was trimmed by 1 base and J by 5 bases, leaving 10 bases between them. DNA of the CDR3: TGTGCCAGCAGCTTGCGGGGAGATAACAATGAGCAGTTCTTC. This translates into CASSLRGDNNEQFF.

The genes are TRBV2 and TRBJ1-2, with D unresolved. Germline lookup yields CDR1 SNHLY and CDR2 FYNNEI. Deletions cut 7 bases from V and 4 bases from J, with 10 bases between. The CDR3 is 12 amino acids. CDR3 loop: CASNRQTYGYTF. The CDR3 region has the DNA TGTGCCAGCAATCGTCAAACCTATGGCTACACCTTC.

J is TRBJ2-1 and V is TRBV5-6; a possible D gene is TRBD1 (5 bases). V gave up 6 bases and J gave up 8 bases, with 12 bases separating them. CDR1 SGHDT and CDR2 YYEEEE come from the germline V gene. This CDR3 has 12 residues. The CDR3 sequence: CASTALGDEQFF. DNA of the CDR3: TGTGCCAGCACAGCGTTAGGGGATGAGCAGTTCTTC.

This clone has just a few counts. The rearrangement uses TRBV28 and TRBJ1-1; D is undetermined. The CDR3 loop spans 10 amino acids. The germline V gene encodes CDR1 MDHEN and CDR2 SYDVKM. The germline V and J ends were trimmed by 5 bases and 9 bases, with 7 bases remaining between them. The CDR3: CASSPRKAFF. The CDR3 nucleotides are TGTGCCAGCAGTCCCCGGAAAGCTTTCTTT.

In DNA, the CDR3 is TGTGCCAGTACCTTTGGGGGGTGGAACACCGGGGAGCTGTTTTTT. It translates to CASTFGGWNTGELFF. The V call is TRBV19, the J call TRBJ2-2; the D gene is possibly TRBD2 (6 bases). CDR1 and CDR2 from the germline V gene are LNHDA and SQIVND (reference sequence). Trimming took 7 bases from V and 1 from J, leaving 13 bases between them. This CDR3 contains 15 residues.

The chain couples TRBV11-2 to TRBJ1-1, with D tentatively TRBD1 (5 bases). This CDR3 is built from 14 residues. CDR1 and CDR2 from the germline V gene are SGHAT and FQNNGV. Trimming stripped 5 bases from V and 4 bases from J, with 14 bases between. CDR3 amino acids: CASSLSGGVTEAFF. As DNA, the CDR3 is TGTGCCAGCAGCCTTAGCGGGGGGGTCACTGAAGCTTTCTTT.

This sequence joins TRBV29-1 and TRBJ1-1; a weak D match, TRBD1 (5 bases). CDR3 length equals 10 residues. Trimming took 7 bases from V and 11 from J, leaving 14 bases between them. Germline CDR1 is SQVTM and CDR2 is ANQGSEA. CDR3 in DNA: TGCAGCGCAAGGGACCGAAGGGCTTTCTTT. This translates into CSARDRRAFF.